This T cell receptor (beta chain) is from a study of shared clonotypes between healthy human individuals (dated by TCRdb to the early 2020s). Regarding the research as a whole: Three men and two women, aged 18 to 49 years, made up the cohort. For each donor, three plates each were used for CD4 naive and CD4 memory, two plates were used for CD8 naive, and one plate was used for CD8 memory. To estimate repertoire size and how much clonotype sharing occurs between individuals, the study deeply sequenced the blood TCR repertoires of roughly 5 healthy adults. Libraries were prepared and TCR repertoires were sequenced by different laboratories using diverse techniques, in order to increase sequencing depth and limit assay-specific biases. Each donor's leukapheresis produced roughly between roughly 0.85 and 10 billion PBMCs. Summary of the overall study and its limitations: Compared with non-shared clonotypes, the clonotypes found in all four sorted-subset donors had higher generation probabilities. Incomplete sequencing was indicated by rarefaction of sorted-subset datasets, despite the large sequencing depth. Larger estimated clonotype richness was generally found for naive subsets than for memory subsets. Sampling was limited to blood, and TCR repertoires in tissue likely differ from TCR repertoires in blood. When four donors were compared, the shared fraction of clonotypes was around 5% for naive CD4, 3.5% to 4% for naive CD8, more than 2% for memory CD4, and around 0.37% for memory CD8. The genetic and exposure-history diversity represented was limited by the small number of donors. Based on pairwise subsampling, the degree of clonotype sharing among donors was expected to be affected by sequencing depth.

Using the deep immunoSEQ assay, TCR CDR3 regions were amplified from genomic DNA by multiplex PCR. Extracted genomic DNA from each cell subset was spread evenly across all wells of several immunoSEQ 96-well plates, with each plate serving as a replicate. For sorted subsets, 150 to 200 ng genomic DNA, equal to about 30,000 T cell genomes, was loaded into each replicate PCR. Purified libraries were measured with a Qubit 3.0 fluorometer, size-checked on a Bioanalyzer 2100, and measured again with the KAPA Library Quantification kit. Each immunoSEQ 96-well plate was sequenced on its own single-read 150-cycle Illumina NextSeq 550 flow cell. The paper's data handling went like this. The immunoSEQ output contained only junctional sequences without quality scores, so filtering could not match that applied to full-length reads. Sequences were annotated with PyIR, a Python wrapper for IgBLAST v1.9, and V/J genes and CDR3 were assigned using IMGT germline references. Any read was removed if the V/J assignment was weak (E-value above 1e-6), the CDR3 was missing, or the read contained stop codons, out-of-frame junctions, or ambiguous translated residues. V3J clonotypes were defined by identical inferred V gene, J gene, and CDR3 amino acid sequence. Percentage overlap between repertoires was computed as shared unique clonotypes divided by the size of the smaller repertoire. Repertoire richness was assessed with RTK rarefaction, the Chao1 estimator, and Recon v2.1 estimates of unobserved clonotypes. Generation probabilities were computed with OLGA for all TCRbeta clonotypes obtained by the gDNA method from several donors. In TCRdb, the immuneACCESS table is reduced to in-frame sequences with V and J assigned. These tables do not hold every clone; where another copy was compared, an unresolved V gene accounts for under half, and the others remain unexplained. V, J and clone size derive from that table, while D and trimming were established from the DNA sequence. The sample table records around 2,000,000 clones; 85% to 95% of these occur just once. The ten largest make up more than 1.5% of the sample.

The germline V gene encodes CDR1 LNHDA and CDR2 SQIVND (reference sequence). Spanning cysteine to phenylalanine, the CDR3 consists of 13 amino acids. This entry keeps only the CDR3 DNA: 39 bases, framed from base 1. The V end loses 5 bases and the J end loses 8 bases, and a stretch of 15 bases separates them. Comments on this clone: No antigen is known for it. Per-base qualities were not stored, and no clone one base away is much larger.

CD8 naive samples were CD45RO-negative cells positively selected for CCR7, giving a CD45RA+CCR7+ population that excluded TemRA cells. Donors were healthy HIV-negative adults with no recently reported acute infections or vaccinations. All donors were Caucasian adults living in Nashville, Tennessee, USA. Blood was collected by leukapheresis, and PBMCs were isolated by Ficoll-Histopaque density gradient centrifugation and then cryopreserved in liquid nitrogen vapor phase. Analytical flow cytometry was used to check the purity and quantity of each magnetically sorted T cell population. From each sorted fraction, genomic DNA was isolated and quantified by UV absorbance on a Nanodrop 2000c.

The sample was naive CD8+ T cells from PBMCs. The sample's cell subset or site, from its label and the paper: CD45RA+CCR7+. The chain couples TRBV19 to TRBJ1-2; TRBD1 is a weak D gene call, 6 bases matching. The receptor was derived from a man aged 18 to 29 in good health. Some clones in this sample may be carry-over from other donors' samples. The nucleotide sequence is given as TGTGCCAGTAGTTGGGAGACAGGAGGGGGCTACACCTTC. The encoded protein is CASSWETGGGYTF. Full variable domain (CDR3 extended with the reference TRBV19 and TRBJ1-2 proteins): DGGITQSPKYLFRKEGQNVTLSCEQNLNHDAMYWYRQDPGQGLRLIYYSQIVNDFQKGDIAEGYSVSREKKESFPLTVTSAQKNPTAFYLCASSWETGGGYTFGSGTRLTVV.